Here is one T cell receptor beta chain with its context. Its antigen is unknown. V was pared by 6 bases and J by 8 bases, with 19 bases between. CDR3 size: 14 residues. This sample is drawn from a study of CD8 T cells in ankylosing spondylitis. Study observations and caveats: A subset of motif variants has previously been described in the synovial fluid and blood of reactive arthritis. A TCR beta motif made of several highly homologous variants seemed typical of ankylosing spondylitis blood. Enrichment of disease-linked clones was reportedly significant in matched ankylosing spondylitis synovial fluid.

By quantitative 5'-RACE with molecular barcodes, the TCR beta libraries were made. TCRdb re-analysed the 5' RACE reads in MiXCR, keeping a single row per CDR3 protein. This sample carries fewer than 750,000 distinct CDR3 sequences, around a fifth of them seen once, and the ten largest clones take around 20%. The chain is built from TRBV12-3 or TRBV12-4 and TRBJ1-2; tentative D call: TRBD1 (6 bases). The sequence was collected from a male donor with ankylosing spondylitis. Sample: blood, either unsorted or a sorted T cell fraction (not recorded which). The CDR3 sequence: CASRPGGASWGYTF. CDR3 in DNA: TGTGCCAGCAGACCCGGGGGGGCATCCTGGGGCTACACCTTC.